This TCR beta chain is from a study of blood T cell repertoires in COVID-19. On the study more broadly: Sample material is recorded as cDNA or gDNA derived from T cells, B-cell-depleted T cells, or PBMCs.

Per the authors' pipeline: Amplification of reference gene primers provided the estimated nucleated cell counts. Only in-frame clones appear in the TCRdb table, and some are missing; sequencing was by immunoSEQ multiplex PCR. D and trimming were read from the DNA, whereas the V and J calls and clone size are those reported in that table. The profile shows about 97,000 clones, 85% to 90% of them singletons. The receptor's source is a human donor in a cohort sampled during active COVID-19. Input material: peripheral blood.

The CDR3 DNA reads as TGTGCCAGCAGTTACTCTTTGGACAGGAACACAGATACGCAGTATTTT. Its translation: CASSYSLDRNTDTQYF. The chain is built from TRBV6-2 or TRBV6-3 and TRBJ2-3; TRBD1 agrees at 7 bases. V trimming: 0 bases; J trimming: 2 bases; junction bases outside the gene matches: 5. The germline gives CDR1 MNHEY, CDR2 SVGEGT. The CDR3 runs 16 residues.